This TCR beta chain came from a study of T cells in localized non-small cell lung cancer. TCRdb's table, derived via immunoSEQ multiplex PCR, lists solely in-frame clones and lacks some. Of some 82,000 clones listed, around 82% are singletons. Findings and limits, study-wide: The highest T cell clonality was in uninvolved adjacent lung, above tumor. Sequencing was restricted to one tumor region; therefore, heterogeneity remains possible. Adjacent lung was found to contain a median about 55 of the top 100 tumor clones.

The V gene's germline CDR1 is MNHEY and CDR2 SMNVEV (reference sequence). The CDR3 is made up of 14 amino acids. Trimming removed 3 bases from V and 2 bases from J, with 10 bases in between. Of note for this clone: Its cognate antigen is unknown.

This receptor was taken from a man aged 40 to 69 with stage II squamous cell lung carcinoma. The source material was PBMCs, sampled before any cancer treatment. The rearrangement joins TRBV27 to TRBJ2-5; tentatively, D is TRBD1 or TRBD2 (6 bases each). The CDR3 DNA follows: TGTGCCAGCAGTTTGACGGGGGCTCAAGAGACCCAGTACTTC. Translating gives CASSLTGAQETQYF.